This is a list of T cell receptor beta chains from one sample in a study of blood T cell repertoires in COVID-19. TCRdb's table, derived via immunoSEQ multiplex PCR, lists solely in-frame clones and lacks some. The sample has roughly 240,000 clones; over 80% are singletons. Sequenced sample: PBMCs or T cells enriched from blood (not recorded which). The receptors originated from a woman in her thirties with acute COVID-19. The CDR3 runs from the conserved cysteine through the conserved F or W. Fields, in order: CDR3 protein, CDR3 DNA, CDR3 length, D gene, clone size, J gene, V gene. The D gene is left open where the match is weak. The size of a clone is reported for some rows only, either as once, few or many, or as a class for expanded clones.

CDR3: CASSTDNEQFF
DNA: TGCGCCAGCAGCACAGACAATGAGCAGTTCTTC
length: 11
D: NA
size: NA
J: TRBJ2-1
V: TRBV5-1

CDR3: CASSFGRGYATNEKLFF
DNA: TGTGCCAGCAGTTTTGGCAGGGGGTATGCAACTAATGAAAAACTGTTTTTT
length: 17
D: TRBD1
size: once
J: TRBJ1-4
V: TRBV27

CDR3: CASSRTGGATEAFF
DNA: TGTGCCAGCAGCCGAACAGGGGGGGCCACTGAAGCTTTCTTT
length: 14
D: TRBD1
size: NA
J: TRBJ1-1
V: TRBV5-6

CDR3: CASSLEVGAYEQYF
DNA: TGTGCCAGCAGCTTAGAAGTCGGAGCCTACGAGCAGTACTTC
length: 14
D: NA
size: NA
J: TRBJ2-7
V: TRBV7-9

CDR3: CASSYPTGNTEAFF
DNA: TGTGCCAGCAGCTACCCGACAGGGAACACTGAAGCTTTCTTT
length: 14
D: NA
size: NA
J: TRBJ1-1
V: TRBV5-6

CDR3: CASSVRDRGRNYGYTF
DNA: TGTGCCAGCAGCGTCCGGGACAGGGGGAGGAACTATGGCTACACCTTC
length: 16
D: TRBD1
size: NA
J: TRBJ1-2
V: TRBV7-8

CDR3: CASSSVQEQYF
DNA: TGTGCCAGCAGTTCAGTACAAGAGCAGTACTTC
length: 11
D: NA
size: NA
J: TRBJ2-7
V: TRBV28

CDR3: CATRKQRGYNEQFF
DNA: TGTGCCACTAGGAAACAGCGGGGGTACAATGAGCAGTTCTTC
length: 14
D: TRBD2
size: NA
J: TRBJ2-1
V: TRBV19

CDR3: CAWSLAGEQYF
DNA: TGTGCCTGGAGCTTAGCGGGGGAGCAGTACTTC
length: 11
D: TRBD2
size: NA
J: TRBJ2-7
V: TRBV30

CDR3: CASSRGRLSYNSPLHF
DNA: TGTGCCAGCAGCCGAGGGCGGCTCTCCTATAATTCACCCCTCCACTTT
length: 16
D: NA
size: NA
J: TRBJ1-6
V: TRBV11-2

CDR3: CASSYGTATNEKLFF
DNA: TGTGCCAGCAGTTACGGGACAGCCACTAATGAAAAACTGTTTTTT
length: 15
D: TRBD1
size: NA
J: TRBJ1-4
V: TRBV6-6

CDR3: CASSLGQGFTEAFF
DNA: TGCGCCAGCAGCTTAGGCCAGGGATTTACTGAAGCTTTCTTT
length: 14
D: NA
size: NA
J: TRBJ1-1
V: TRBV5-1

CDR3: CASSLGRGWGNGYTF
DNA: TGTGCCAGCAGCTTAGGACGGGGGTGGGGGAATGGCTACACCTTC
length: 15
D: NA
size: NA
J: TRBJ1-2
V: TRBV13

CDR3: CASSIGEGNTEAFF
DNA: TGTGCCAGTAGTATAGGGGAGGGGAACACTGAAGCTTTCTTT
length: 14
D: NA
size: NA
J: TRBJ1-1
V: TRBV19

CDR3: CASRFGQLRGETQYF
DNA: TGTGCCAGCAGATTTGGACAGCTGCGAGGGGAGACCCAGTACTTC
length: 15
D: NA
size: NA
J: TRBJ2-5
V: TRBV7-9

CDR3: CASSLGQWHSGNTIYF
DNA: TGTGCCAGCAGCTTAGGTCAGTGGCACTCTGGAAACACCATATATTTT
length: 16
D: NA
size: NA
J: TRBJ1-3
V: TRBV7-6

CDR3: CASFPREGSYTEAFF
DNA: TGCGCCAGCTTTCCACGGGAGGGATCCTACACTGAAGCTTTCTTT
length: 15
D: NA
size: NA
J: TRBJ1-1
V: TRBV5-1

CDR3: CASSLGGMNTEAFF
DNA: TGTGCCAGCAGCTTAGGAGGGATGAACACTGAAGCTTTCTTT
length: 14
D: NA
size: NA
J: TRBJ1-1
V: TRBV11-3

CDR3: CASSSGLAVGEQFF
DNA: TGTGCCAGCAGCTCAGGACTAGCCGTAGGTGAGCAGTTCTTC
length: 14
D: TRBD2
size: NA
J: TRBJ2-1
V: TRBV7-2

CDR3: CASSQIVEETQYF
DNA: TGTGCCAGCAGCCAAATCGTGGAGGAGACCCAGTACTTC
length: 13
D: NA
size: NA
J: TRBJ2-5
V: TRBV3-1/TRBV3-2

CDR3: CASRAGDRSNTEAFF
DNA: TGTGCCAGCAGGGCTGGGGACAGATCGAACACTGAAGCTTTCTTT
length: 15
D: TRBD1
size: NA
J: TRBJ1-1
V: TRBV5-4

CDR3: CAADSANTEAFF
DNA: TGTGCCGCTGACAGCGCGAACACTGAAGCTTTCTTT
length: 12
D: NA
size: NA
J: TRBJ1-1
V: TRBV30

CDR3: CASSEGTAYGYTF
DNA: TGTGCCAGCAGTGAAGGGACAGCTTATGGCTACACCTTC
length: 13
D: NA
size: once
J: TRBJ1-2
V: TRBV6-1

CDR3: CASSPNPGQNYGYTF
DNA: TGTGCCAGCTCCCCCAACCCAGGCCAGAACTATGGCTACACCTTC
length: 15
D: NA
size: once
J: TRBJ1-2
V: TRBV18

CDR3: CASSWAALYGYTF
DNA: TGTGCCAGCAGTTGGGCAGCATTGTATGGCTACACCTTC
length: 13
D: NA
size: NA
J: TRBJ1-2
V: TRBV28

CDR3: CASHTSGTYEQYF
DNA: TGTGCCAGCCATACTTCCGGGACCTACGAGCAGTACTTC
length: 13
D: NA
size: NA
J: TRBJ2-7
V: TRBV18

CDR3: CASSPNGGEDEKLFF
DNA: TGCGCCAGCAGTCCCAATGGAGGAGAGGATGAAAAACTGTTTTTT
length: 15
D: NA
size: NA
J: TRBJ1-4
V: TRBV10-1

CDR3: CASSLEEGPGVLFF
DNA: TGTGCCAGCAGCTTGGAAGAGGGGCCGGGGGTACTGTTTTTT
length: 14
D: NA
size: NA
J: TRBJ1-4
V: TRBV5-6

CDR3: CASSQGSGGNTEAFF
DNA: TGTGCCAGCAGCCAAGGGTCGGGTGGGAACACTGAAGCTTTCTTT
length: 15
D: NA
size: NA
J: TRBJ1-1
V: TRBV3-1/TRBV3-2

CDR3: CATRQGSGGYTF
DNA: TGTGCCACCCGACAGGGTTCGGGTGGCTACACCTTC
length: 12
D: TRBD1
size: NA
J: TRBJ1-2
V: TRBV19

CDR3: CATSREGQGLLGHQPQHF
DNA: TGTGCCACCAGCAGAGAGGGACAGGGGCTGTTGGGACATCAGCCCCAGCATTTT
length: 18
D: TRBD1
size: NA
J: TRBJ1-5
V: TRBV15

CDR3: CSVGQGAGNTIYF
DNA: TGCAGCGTCGGACAGGGGGCTGGAAACACCATATATTTT
length: 13
D: TRBD1
size: NA
J: TRBJ1-3
V: TRBV29-1

CDR3: CASSLSAGAEAFF
DNA: TGTGCCAGCAGTTTATCGGCCGGGGCTGAAGCTTTCTTT
length: 13
D: NA
size: NA
J: TRBJ1-1
V: TRBV27

CDR3: CASSLGADTQYF
DNA: TGTGCCAGCAGCTTAGGGGCGGATACGCAGTATTTT
length: 12
D: NA
size: NA
J: TRBJ2-3
V: TRBV5-6

CDR3: CASSLGDSVWGYTF
DNA: TGCGCCAGCAGCTTGGGGGACAGCGTCTGGGGCTACACCTTC
length: 14
D: TRBD1
size: NA
J: TRBJ1-2
V: TRBV5-1

CDR3: CATRQAEAFF
DNA: TGTGCCACACGACAGGCTGAAGCTTTCTTT
length: 10
D: NA
size: NA
J: TRBJ1-1
V: TRBV6-5

CDR3: CASSYGAGGNTIYF
DNA: TGTGCCAGCAGTTATGGGGCAGGGGGAAACACCATATATTTT
length: 14
D: NA
size: NA
J: TRBJ1-3
V: TRBV6-5

CDR3: CASSSLGNTEAFF
DNA: TGTGCCAGCAGCTCGCTAGGTAACACTGAAGCTTTCTTT
length: 13
D: NA
size: NA
J: TRBJ1-1
V: TRBV7-9

CDR3: CSVGRGGEQYF
DNA: TGCAGCGTTGGAAGGGGCGGCGAGCAGTACTTC
length: 11
D: NA
size: NA
J: TRBJ2-7
V: TRBV29-1

CDR3: CASSLTGGITEAFF
DNA: TGCGCCAGCAGCTTGACAGGGGGCATCACTGAAGCTTTCTTT
length: 14
D: TRBD1
size: NA
J: TRBJ1-1
V: TRBV5-1

CDR3: CASSQGVSSGGAFYEQYF
DNA: TGCGCCAGCAGCCAAGGTGTGTCTAGCGGGGGAGCATTCTACGAGCAGTACTTC
length: 18
D: TRBD2
size: NA
J: TRBJ2-7
V: TRBV4-1

CDR3: CASSPGETQYF
DNA: TGTGCCAGTAGCCCCGGAGAGACCCAGTACTTC
length: 11
D: NA
size: NA
J: TRBJ2-5
V: TRBV19

CDR3: CASSYSRTRWAFF
DNA: TGTGCCAGCAGTTACTCAAGGACAAGATGGGCTTTCTTT
length: 13
D: NA
size: NA
J: TRBJ1-1
V: TRBV6-5

CDR3: CASSADRTGGATDTQYF
DNA: TGCGCCAGCAGTGCCGATAGGACAGGGGGCGCGACAGATACGCAGTATTTT
length: 17
D: TRBD1
size: once
J: TRBJ2-3
V: TRBV10-2

CDR3: CASSPGTSRPSSGNTIYF
DNA: TGTGCCAGCAGCCCCGGGACATCTAGGCCGAGCTCTGGAAACACCATATATTTT
length: 18
D: NA
size: NA
J: TRBJ1-3
V: TRBV11-3

CDR3: CASSQEWQAHHQPQHF
DNA: TGTGCCAGCAGCCAAGAATGGCAGGCCCATCATCAGCCCCAGCATTTT
length: 16
D: NA
size: NA
J: TRBJ1-5
V: TRBV4-2

CDR3: CASSFGGVYGYTF
DNA: TGCGCCAGCAGCTTCGGGGGTGTCTATGGCTACACCTTC
length: 13
D: NA
size: NA
J: TRBJ1-2
V: TRBV4-3

CDR3: CASSYRRLPQPQHF
DNA: TGTGCCAGCAGTTATAGGCGGCTCCCTCAGCCCCAGCATTTT
length: 14
D: NA
size: once
J: TRBJ1-5
V: TRBV6-2/TRBV6-3

CDR3: CASKLGQGTYEQYF
DNA: TGTGCCAGCAAATTGGGACAGGGTACCTACGAGCAGTACTTC
length: 14
D: TRBD1
size: NA
J: TRBJ2-7
V: TRBV27

CDR3: CASSVTGGGETQYF
DNA: TGTGCCAGCAGCGTTACAGGGGGCGGGGAGACCCAGTACTTC
length: 14
D: TRBD1
size: NA
J: TRBJ2-5
V: TRBV9

CDR3: CASTPGVRTGRNEQYF
DNA: TGTGCCAGCACCCCCGGTGTAAGGACAGGGAGGAACGAGCAGTACTTC
length: 16
D: TRBD1
size: NA
J: TRBJ2-7
V: TRBV7-9

CDR3: CASSTGGSGNQPQHF
DNA: TGTGCCAGCTCCACAGGGGGGTCGGGCAATCAGCCCCAGCATTTT
length: 15
D: TRBD1
size: NA
J: TRBJ1-5
V: TRBV11-2

CDR3: CASSPTSGGTDTQYF
DNA: TGTGCCAGCAGCCCAACTAGCGGGGGCACAGATACGCAGTATTTT
length: 15
D: TRBD2
size: NA
J: TRBJ2-3
V: TRBV11-2

CDR3: CASSKPGGGETQYF
DNA: TGTGCCAGCAGCAAACCGGGGGGCGGAGAGACCCAGTACTTC
length: 14
D: NA
size: NA
J: TRBJ2-5
V: TRBV7-2

CDR3: CSASSGVNGYTF
DNA: TGCAGTGCTAGTTCCGGTGTTAATGGCTACACCTTC
length: 12
D: NA
size: NA
J: TRBJ1-2
V: TRBV20-1

CDR3: CASRKRQSLYEQYF
DNA: TGTGCCAGCAGGAAACGACAGTCGCTCTACGAGCAGTACTTC
length: 14
D: NA
size: NA
J: TRBJ2-7
V: TRBV7-2